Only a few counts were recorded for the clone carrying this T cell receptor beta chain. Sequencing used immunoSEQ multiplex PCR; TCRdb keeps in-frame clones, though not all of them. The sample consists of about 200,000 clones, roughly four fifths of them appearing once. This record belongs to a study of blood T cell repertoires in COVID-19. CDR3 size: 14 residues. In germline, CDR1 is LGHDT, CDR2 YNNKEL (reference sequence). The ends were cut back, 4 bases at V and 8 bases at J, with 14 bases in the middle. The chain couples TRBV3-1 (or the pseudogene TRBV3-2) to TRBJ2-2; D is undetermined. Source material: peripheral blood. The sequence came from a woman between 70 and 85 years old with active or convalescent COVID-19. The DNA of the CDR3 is TGTGCCAGCAGCCTCCGGCTCCTGAGGGGGGAGCTGTTTTTT. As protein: CASSLRLLRGELFF.